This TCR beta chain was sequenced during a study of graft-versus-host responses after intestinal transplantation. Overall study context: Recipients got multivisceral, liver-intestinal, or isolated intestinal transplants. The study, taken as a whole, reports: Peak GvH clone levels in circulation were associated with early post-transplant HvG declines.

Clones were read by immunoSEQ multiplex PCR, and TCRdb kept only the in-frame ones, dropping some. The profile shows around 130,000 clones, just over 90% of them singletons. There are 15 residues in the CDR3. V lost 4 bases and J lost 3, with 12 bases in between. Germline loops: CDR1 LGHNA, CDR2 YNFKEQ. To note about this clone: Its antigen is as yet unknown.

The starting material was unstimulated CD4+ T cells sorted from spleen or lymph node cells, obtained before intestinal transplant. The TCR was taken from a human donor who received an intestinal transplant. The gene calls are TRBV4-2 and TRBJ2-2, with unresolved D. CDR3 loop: CASSPHMEDTGELFF. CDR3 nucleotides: TGTGCCAGCAGCCCCCATATGGAAGACACCGGGGAGCTGTTTTTT.